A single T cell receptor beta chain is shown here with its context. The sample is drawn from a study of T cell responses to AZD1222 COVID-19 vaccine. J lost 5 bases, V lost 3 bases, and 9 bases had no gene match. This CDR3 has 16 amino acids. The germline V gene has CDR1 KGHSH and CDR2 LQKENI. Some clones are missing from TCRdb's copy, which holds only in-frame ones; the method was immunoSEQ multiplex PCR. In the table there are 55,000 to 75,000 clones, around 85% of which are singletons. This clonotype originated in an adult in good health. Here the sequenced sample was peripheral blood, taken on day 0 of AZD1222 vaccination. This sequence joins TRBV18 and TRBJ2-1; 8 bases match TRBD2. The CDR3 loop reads CASSPLLAGTDNEQFF. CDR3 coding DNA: TGTGCCAGCTCACCGTTGTTAGCGGGGACCGACAATGAGCAGTTCTTC.